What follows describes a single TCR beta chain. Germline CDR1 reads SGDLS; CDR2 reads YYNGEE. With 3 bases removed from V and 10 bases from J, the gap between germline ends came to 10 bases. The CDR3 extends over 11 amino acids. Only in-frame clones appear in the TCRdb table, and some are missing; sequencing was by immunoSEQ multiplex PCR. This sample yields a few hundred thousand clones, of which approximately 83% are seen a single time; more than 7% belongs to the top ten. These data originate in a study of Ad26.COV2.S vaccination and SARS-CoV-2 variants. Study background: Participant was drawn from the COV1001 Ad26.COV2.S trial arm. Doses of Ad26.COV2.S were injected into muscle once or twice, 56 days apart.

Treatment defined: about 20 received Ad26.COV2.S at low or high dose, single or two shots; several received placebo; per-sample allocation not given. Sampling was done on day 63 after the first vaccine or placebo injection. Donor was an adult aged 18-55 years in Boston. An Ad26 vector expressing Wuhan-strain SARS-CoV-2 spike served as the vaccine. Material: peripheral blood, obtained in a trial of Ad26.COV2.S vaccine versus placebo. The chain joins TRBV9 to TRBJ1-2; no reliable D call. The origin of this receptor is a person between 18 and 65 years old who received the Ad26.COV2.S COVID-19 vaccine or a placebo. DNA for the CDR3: TGTGCCAGCAGCGCCGACGGCCCCTACACCTTC. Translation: CASSADGPYTF.